This paragraph reports one T cell receptor beta chain. Its antigen is unidentified. Through a sample-barcoded 5' primer and a J-beta primer mix, a second PCR was run for 7 to 11 cycles. Researchers report that each sample yielded at least 2.5 million CDR3-containing paired-end reads. MiXCR was run by TCRdb on the 5' RACE reads, yielding one entry per CDR3 protein. This sample has about 1.6 million distinct CDR3 sequences, with 30% to 40% found just once. Roughly 10 milliliters of peripheral blood were drawn from each donor. The data were obtained in a study of blood T cells in healthy people across ages. The overall study: T cells yielded about one barcoded beta molecule per two cells through template switching. Whole-study findings and limits: Diversity figures based on one million T cells were deemed too low.

Sequencing was performed on blood. This clonotype was sampled from a woman aged 25 to 45 in good health.

CDR3 residues: CASSHRGGELFF. The CDR3 coding sequence is TGTGCCAGCAGCCACAGGGGAGGGGAGCTGTTTTTT. The chain uses TRBV13 and TRBJ2-2; the match to TRBD1 covers 7 bases. The V and J ends lost 5 bases and 8 bases, in that order; junction bases with no gene match: 2. Germline values: CDR1 PRHDT, CDR2 FYEKMQ (reference sequence). This CDR3 has 12 residues. Together with reference TRBV13 and TRBJ2-2, the CDR3 gives the full variable domain: AAGVIQSPRHLIKEKRETATLKCYPIPRHDTVYWYQQGPGQDPQFLISFYEKMQSDKGSIPDRFSAQQFSDYHSELNMSSLELGDSALYFCASSHRGGELFFGEGSRLTVL.